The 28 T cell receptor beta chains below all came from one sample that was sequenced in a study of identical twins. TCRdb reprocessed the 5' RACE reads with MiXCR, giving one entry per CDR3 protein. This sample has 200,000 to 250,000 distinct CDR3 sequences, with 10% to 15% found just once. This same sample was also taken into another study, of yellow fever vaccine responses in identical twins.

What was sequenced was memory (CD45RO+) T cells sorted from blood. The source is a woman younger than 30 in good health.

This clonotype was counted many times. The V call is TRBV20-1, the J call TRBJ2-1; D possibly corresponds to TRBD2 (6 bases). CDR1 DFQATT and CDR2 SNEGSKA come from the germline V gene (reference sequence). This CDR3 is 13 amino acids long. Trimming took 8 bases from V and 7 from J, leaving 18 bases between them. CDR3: CSLRGRRMNEQFF. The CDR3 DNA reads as TGCAGTCTCCGGGGGAGAAGGATGAATGAGCAGTTCTTC.

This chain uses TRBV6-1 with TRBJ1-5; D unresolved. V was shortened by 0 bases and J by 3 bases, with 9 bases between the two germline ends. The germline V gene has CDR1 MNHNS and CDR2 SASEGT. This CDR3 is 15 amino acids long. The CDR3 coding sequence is TGTGCCAGCAGTGAAGCCTCAGGCCACAATCAGCCCCAGCATTTT. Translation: CASSEASGHNQPQHF.

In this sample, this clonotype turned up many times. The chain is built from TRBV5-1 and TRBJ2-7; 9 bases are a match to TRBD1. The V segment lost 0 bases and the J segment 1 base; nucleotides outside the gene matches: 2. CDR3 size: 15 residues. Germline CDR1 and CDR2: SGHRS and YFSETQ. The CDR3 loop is CASSLAGTGSYEQYF. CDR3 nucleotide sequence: TGCGCCAGCAGCTTGGCCGGGACAGGGTCCTACGAGCAGTACTTC.

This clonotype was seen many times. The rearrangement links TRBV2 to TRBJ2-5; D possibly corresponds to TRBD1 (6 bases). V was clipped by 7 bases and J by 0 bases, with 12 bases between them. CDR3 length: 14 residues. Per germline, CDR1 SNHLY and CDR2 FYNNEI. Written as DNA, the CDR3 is TGTGCCAGCACTAAAGACAGGCACCAAGAGACCCAGTACTTC. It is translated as CASTKDRHQETQYF. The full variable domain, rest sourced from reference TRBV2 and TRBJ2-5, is EPEVTQTPSHQVTQMGQEVILRCVPISNHLYFYWYRQILGQKVEFLVSFYNNEISEKSEIFDDQFSVERPDGSNFTLKIRSTKLEDSAMYFCASTKDRHQETQYFGPGTRLLVL.

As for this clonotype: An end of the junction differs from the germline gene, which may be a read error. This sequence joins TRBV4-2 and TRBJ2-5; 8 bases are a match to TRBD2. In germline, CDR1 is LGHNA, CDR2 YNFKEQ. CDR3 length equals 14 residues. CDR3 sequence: CASSPEGGSGTQQF. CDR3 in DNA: TGTGCCAGCAGCCCAGAAGGTGGTAGCGGGACCCAACAGTTC.

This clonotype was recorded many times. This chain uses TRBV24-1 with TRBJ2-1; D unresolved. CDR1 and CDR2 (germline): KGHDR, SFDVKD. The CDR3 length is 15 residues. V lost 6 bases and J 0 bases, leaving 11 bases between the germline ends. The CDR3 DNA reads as TGTGCCACCAGTTCCTCGACAAGCTCCTACAATGAGCAGTTCTTC. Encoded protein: CATSSSTSSYNEQFF.

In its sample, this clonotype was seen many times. The CDR3 here is CASSPLAGSYNEQFF. As DNA, the CDR3 is TGTGCCAGCTCACCGCTAGCGGGTTCCTACAATGAGCAGTTCTTC. This sequence joins TRBV18 and TRBJ2-1; TRBD2 agrees at 8 bases. V gave up 3 bases and J gave up 1 base; unmatched junction bases: 2. CDR3 length: 15 residues. Looked up from germline, CDR1 is KGHSH and CDR2 is LQKENI.

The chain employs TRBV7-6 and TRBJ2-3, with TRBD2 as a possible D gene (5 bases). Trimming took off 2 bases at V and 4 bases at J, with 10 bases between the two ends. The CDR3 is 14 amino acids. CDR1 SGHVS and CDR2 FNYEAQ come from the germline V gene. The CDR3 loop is CASSLLEAADTQYF. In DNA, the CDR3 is TGTGCCAGCAGCTTATTGGAGGCGGCAGATACGCAGTATTTT. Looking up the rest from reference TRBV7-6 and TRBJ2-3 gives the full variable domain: GAGVSQSPRYKVTKRGQDVALRCDPISGHVSLYWYRQALGQGPEFLTYFNYEAQQDKSGLPNDRFSAERPEGSISTLTIQRTEQRDSAMYRCASSLLEAADTQYFGPGTRLTVL.

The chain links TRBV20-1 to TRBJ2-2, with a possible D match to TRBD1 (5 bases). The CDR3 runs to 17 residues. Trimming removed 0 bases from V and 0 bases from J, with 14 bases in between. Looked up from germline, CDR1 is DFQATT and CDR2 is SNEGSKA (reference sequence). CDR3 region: CSARDKTAYSNTGELFF. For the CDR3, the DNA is TGCAGTGCTAGAGATAAGACAGCCTACTCGAACACCGGGGAGCTGTTTTTT.

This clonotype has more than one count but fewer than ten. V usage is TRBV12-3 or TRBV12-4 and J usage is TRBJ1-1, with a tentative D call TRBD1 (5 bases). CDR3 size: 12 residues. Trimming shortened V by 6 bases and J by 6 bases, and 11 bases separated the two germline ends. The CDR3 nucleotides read TGTGCCAGCAGACGGGGGACGGCTGAAGCTTTCTTT. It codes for CASRRGTAEAFF.

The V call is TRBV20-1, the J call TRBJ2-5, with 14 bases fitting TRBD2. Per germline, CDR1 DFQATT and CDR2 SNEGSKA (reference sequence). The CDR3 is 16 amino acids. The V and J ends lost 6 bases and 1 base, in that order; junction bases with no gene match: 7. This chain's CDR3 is CSAVTSGGGSQETQYF. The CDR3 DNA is TGCAGTGCCGTGACTAGCGGGGGGGGATCCCAAGAGACCCAGTACTTC.

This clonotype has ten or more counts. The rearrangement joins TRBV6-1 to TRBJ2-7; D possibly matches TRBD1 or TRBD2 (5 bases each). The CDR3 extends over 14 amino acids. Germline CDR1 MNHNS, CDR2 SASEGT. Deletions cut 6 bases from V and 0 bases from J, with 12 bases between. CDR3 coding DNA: TGTGCCAGCAGCCCAAGGGACGACTCCTACGAGCAGTACTTC. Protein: CASSPRDDSYEQYF.

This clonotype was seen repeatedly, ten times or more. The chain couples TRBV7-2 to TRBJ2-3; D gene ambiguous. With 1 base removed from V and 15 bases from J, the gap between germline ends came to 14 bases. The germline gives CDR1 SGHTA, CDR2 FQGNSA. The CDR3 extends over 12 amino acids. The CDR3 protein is CASSLDIGERYF. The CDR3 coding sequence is TGTGCCAGCAGCTTAGACATCGGAGAACGATATTTT.

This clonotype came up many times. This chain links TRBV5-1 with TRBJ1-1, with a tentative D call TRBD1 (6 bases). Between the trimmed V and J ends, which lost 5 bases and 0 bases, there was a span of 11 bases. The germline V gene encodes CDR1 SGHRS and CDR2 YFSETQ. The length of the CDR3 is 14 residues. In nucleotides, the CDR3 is TGCGCCAGCAGACCACAGGGCATGAACACTGAAGCTTTCTTT. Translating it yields CASRPQGMNTEAFF. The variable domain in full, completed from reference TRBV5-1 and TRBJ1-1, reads KAGVTQTPRYLIKTRGQQVTLSCSPISGHRSVSWYQQTPGQGLQFLFEYFSETQRNKGNFPGRFSGRQFSNSRSEMNVSTLELGDSALYLCASRPQGMNTEAFFGQGTRLTVV.

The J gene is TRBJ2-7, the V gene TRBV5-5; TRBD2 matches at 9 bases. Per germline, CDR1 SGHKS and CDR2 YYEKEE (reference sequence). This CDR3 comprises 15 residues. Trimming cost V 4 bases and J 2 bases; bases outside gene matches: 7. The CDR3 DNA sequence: TGTGCCAGCAGCGTCGATAGCGGGAGAGCCTACGAGCAGTACTTC. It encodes CASSVDSGRAYEQYF. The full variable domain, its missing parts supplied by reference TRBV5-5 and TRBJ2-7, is DAGVTQSPTHLIKTRGQQVTLRCSPISGHKSVSWYQQVLGQGPQFIFQYYEKEERGRGNFPDRFSARQFPNYSSELNVNALLLGDSALYLCASSVDSGRAYEQYFGPGTRLTVT.

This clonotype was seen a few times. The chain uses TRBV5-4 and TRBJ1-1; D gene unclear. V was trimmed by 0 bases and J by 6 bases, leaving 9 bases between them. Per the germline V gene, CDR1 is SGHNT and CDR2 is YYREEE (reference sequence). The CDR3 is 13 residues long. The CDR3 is CASSLGPGAEAFF. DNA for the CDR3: TGTGCCAGCAGCTTGGGACCGGGAGCTGAAGCTTTCTTT.

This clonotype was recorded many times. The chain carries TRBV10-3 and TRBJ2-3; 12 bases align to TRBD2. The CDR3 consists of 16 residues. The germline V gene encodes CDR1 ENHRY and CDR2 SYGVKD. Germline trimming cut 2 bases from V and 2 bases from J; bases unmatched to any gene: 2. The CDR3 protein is CAISEGLAGTTDTQYF. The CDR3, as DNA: TGTGCCATCAGTGAGGGACTAGCGGGAACCACAGATACGCAGTATTTT.

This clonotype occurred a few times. DNA of the CDR3: TGTGCCAGCAGTTTTGGCCAGGCCGGGAACACCATATATTTT. Encoded protein: CASSFGQAGNTIYF. J is TRBJ1-3 and V is TRBV12-3 or TRBV12-4; D unresolved. The CDR3 runs 14 residues. V lost 3 bases to trimming and J lost 7 bases, with 13 bases between them.

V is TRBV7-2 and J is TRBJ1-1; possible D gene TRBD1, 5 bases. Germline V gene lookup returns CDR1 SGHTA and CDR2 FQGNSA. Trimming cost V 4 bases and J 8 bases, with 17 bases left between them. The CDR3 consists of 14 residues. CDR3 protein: CASSSDGGAGEAFF. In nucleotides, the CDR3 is TGTGCCAGCAGCTCAGATGGAGGGGCCGGAGAAGCTTTCTTT.

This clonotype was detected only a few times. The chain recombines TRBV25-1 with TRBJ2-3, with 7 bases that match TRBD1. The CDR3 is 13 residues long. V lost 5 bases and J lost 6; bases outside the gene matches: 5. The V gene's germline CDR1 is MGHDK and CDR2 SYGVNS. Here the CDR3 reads CASSRTGADTQYF. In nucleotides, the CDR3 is TGTGCCAGCAGTCGAACAGGGGCGGATACGCAGTATTTT.

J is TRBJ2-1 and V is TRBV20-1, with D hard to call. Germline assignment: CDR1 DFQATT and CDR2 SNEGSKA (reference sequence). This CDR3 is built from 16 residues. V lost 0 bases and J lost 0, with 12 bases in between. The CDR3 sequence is CSARDRTAYSYNEQFF. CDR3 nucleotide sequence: TGCAGTGCTAGAGATAGGACCGCGTACTCCTACAATGAGCAGTTCTTC.

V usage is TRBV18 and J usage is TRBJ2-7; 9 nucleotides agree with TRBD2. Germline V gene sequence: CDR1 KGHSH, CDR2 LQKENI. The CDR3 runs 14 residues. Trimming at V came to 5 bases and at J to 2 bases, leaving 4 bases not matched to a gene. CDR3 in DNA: TGTGCCAGCTCAGAAGTAGCGGGAGCCTACGAGCAGTACTTC. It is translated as CASSEVAGAYEQYF.

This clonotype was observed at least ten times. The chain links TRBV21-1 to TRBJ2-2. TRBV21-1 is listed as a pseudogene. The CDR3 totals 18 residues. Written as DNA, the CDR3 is TGTGCCAGCAGCAACATCGGGCAGAGTGCCACGAACACCGGGGAGCTGTTTTTT. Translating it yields CASSNIGQSATNTGELFF.

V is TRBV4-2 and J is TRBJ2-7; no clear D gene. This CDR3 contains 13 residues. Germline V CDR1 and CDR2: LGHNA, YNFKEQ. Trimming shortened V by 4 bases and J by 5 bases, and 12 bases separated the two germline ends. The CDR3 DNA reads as TGTGCCAGCAGCCCCCGCGTGGCCCACGAGCAGTACTTC. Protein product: CASSPRVAHEQYF.

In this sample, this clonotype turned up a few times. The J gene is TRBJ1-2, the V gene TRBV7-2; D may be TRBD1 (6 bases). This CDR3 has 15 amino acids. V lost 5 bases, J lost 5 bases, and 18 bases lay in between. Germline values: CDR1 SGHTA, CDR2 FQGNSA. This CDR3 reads CASSLRQVGAYGYTF. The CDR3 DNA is TGTGCCAGCAGCCTGCGACAAGTGGGGGCGTATGGCTACACCTTC.

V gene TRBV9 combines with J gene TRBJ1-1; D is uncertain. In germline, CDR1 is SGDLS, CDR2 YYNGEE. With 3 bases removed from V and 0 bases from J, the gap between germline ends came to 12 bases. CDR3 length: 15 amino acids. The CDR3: CASSERDTVNTEAFF. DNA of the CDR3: TGTGCCAGCAGCGAGCGAGACACTGTGAACACTGAAGCTTTCTTT.

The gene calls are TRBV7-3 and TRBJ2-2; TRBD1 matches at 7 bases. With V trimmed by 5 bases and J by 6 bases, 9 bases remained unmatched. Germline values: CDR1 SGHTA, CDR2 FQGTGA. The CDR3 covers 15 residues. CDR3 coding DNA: TGTGCCAGCAGCAACCGGGACAGAGGGGCCGGGGAGCTGTTTTTT. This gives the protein CASSNRDRGAGELFF.

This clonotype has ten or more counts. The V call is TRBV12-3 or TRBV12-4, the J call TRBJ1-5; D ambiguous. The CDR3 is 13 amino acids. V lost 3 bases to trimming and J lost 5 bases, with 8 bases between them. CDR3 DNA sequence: TGTGCCAGCAGTTTGGGCACCGATCAGCCCCAGCATTTT. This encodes CASSLGTDQPQHF.